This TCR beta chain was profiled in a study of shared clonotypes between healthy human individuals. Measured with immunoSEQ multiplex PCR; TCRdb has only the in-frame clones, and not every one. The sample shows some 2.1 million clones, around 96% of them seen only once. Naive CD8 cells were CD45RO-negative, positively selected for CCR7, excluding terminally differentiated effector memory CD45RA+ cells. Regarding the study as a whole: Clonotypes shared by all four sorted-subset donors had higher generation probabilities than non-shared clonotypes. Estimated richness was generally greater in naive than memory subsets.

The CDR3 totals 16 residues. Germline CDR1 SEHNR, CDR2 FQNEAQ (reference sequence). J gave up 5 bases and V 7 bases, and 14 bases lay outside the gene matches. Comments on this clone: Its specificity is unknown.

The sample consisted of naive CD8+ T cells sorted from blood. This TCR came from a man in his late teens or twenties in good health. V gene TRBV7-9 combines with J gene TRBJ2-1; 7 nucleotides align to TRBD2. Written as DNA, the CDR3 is TGTGCCAGCAAGTTAGGGCCTAGCGGTGTAAACAATGAGCAGTTCTTC. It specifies CASKLGPSGVNNEQFF.